The 18 T cell receptor beta chains in this list originate from one sample, sequenced in a study of blood T cell repertoires in COVID-19. Only in-frame clones appear in the TCRdb table, and some are missing; sequencing was by immunoSEQ multiplex PCR. Among 200,000 or so clones listed, about 80% were seen once. The sample taken for sequencing was PBMCs or T cells enriched from blood (not recorded which). Receptors were obtained from a man between 40 and 49 years old who had recovered from COVID-19.

This clone was detected a few times. This chain uses TRBV27 with TRBJ2-1, with D perhaps matching TRBD2 (6 bases). This CDR3 is 15 amino acids long. Germline loops: CDR1 MNHEY, CDR2 SMNVEV (reference sequence). V was clipped by 4 bases and J by 5 bases, with 15 bases between them. The CDR3 nucleotides are TGTGCCAGCAGTTCGGCTCAACGGACTAACAATGAGCAGTTCTTC. It encodes CASSSAQRTNNEQFF.

The rearrangement joins TRBV5-1 to TRBJ1-1; D ambiguous. Between the trimmed V and J ends, which lost 0 bases and 1 base, there was a span of 10 bases. Germline-derived CDR1 and CDR2 are SGHRS and YFSETQ. The CDR3 is 15 amino acids. In DNA, the CDR3 is TGCGCCAGCAGCTTGGTGCAGCGTTCGAACACTGAAGCTTTCTTT. This encodes CASSLVQRSNTEAFF.

A remark on this clone: Other DNA sequences in the sample encode the same CDR3. The chain joins TRBV18 to TRBJ2-7; 10 nucleotides agree with TRBD1. Trimming cost V 4 bases and J 3 bases; bases outside gene matches: 3. The germline CDR1 and CDR2 sequences are KGHSH and LQKENI. The CDR3 spans 14 residues. The CDR3 nucleotides are TGTGCCAGCTCACGACAGGGGGCAATCTACGAGCAGTACTTC. Its translation: CASSRQGAIYEQYF.

The chain carries TRBV30 and TRBJ2-5, with 8 bases identical to TRBD2. The CDR3 is 13 residues long. Germline CDR1 and CDR2: GTSNPN and SVGIG (reference sequence). The CDR3 loop is CALTSVRRETQYF. CDR3 nucleotides: TGTGCTTTGACTAGCGTACGAAGAGAGACCCAGTACTTC.

The rearrangement joins TRBV19 to TRBJ2-7; 8 bases map to TRBD2. The CDR3 is made up of 17 amino acids. V gave up 7 bases and J gave up 4 bases; unmatched junction bases: 18. The germline gives CDR1 LNHDA, CDR2 SQIVND (reference sequence). CDR3 sequence reads: CASKVSELAGGSYEQYF. The CDR3 DNA reads as TGTGCCAGTAAGGTGTCTGAGCTAGCGGGCGGTTCGTACGAGCAGTACTTC.

The rearrangement joins TRBV5-1 to TRBJ2-2; maybe TRBD2 (6 bases). With 4 bases removed from V and 4 bases from J, the gap between germline ends came to 11 bases. This CDR3 has 14 amino acids. Per the germline V gene, CDR1 is SGHRS and CDR2 is YFSETQ. CDR3 sequence: CASSPGGATGELFF. The CDR3 DNA sequence: TGCGCCAGCAGCCCCGGCGGGGCCACCGGGGAGCTGTTTTTT.

The CDR3 region is CASSTRDRGPRTDTQYF. The CDR3 DNA follows: TGTGCCAGCAGCACGCGGGACAGGGGGCCGCGCACAGATACGCAGTATTTT. The genes are TRBV3-1 (or the pseudogene TRBV3-2) and TRBJ2-3, with TRBD1 matching over 12 bases. The ends lost 5 bases at V and 1 base at J; junction bases unmatched: 7. The CDR3 totals 17 residues. Germline V lookup: CDR1 LGHDT, CDR2 YNNKEL (reference sequence).

This chain connects TRBV29-1 to TRBJ1-2; the D gene is possibly TRBD1 (5 bases). CDR3 length: 13 amino acids. CDR1 SQVTM and CDR2 ANQGSEA come from the germline V gene. The V gene lost 3 bases and the J gene lost 5 bases, with 13 bases spanning the gap. The DNA for the CDR3 is TGCAGCGTTGAGGGGCAGGGAGGGTATGGCTACACCTTC. This encodes CSVEGQGGYGYTF. Full variable domain (rest looked up from reference TRBV29-1 and TRBJ1-2): SAVISQKPSRDICQRGTSLTIQCQVDSQVTMMFWYRQQPGQSLTLIATANQGSEATYESGFVIDKFPISRPNLTFSTLTVSNMSPEDSSIYLCSVEGQGGYGYTFGSGTRLTVV.

The gene calls are TRBV6-6 and TRBJ2-3; D perhaps matches TRBD1 (6 bases). V was pared by 7 bases and J by 2 bases, with 10 bases between. Germline V gene data show CDR1 as MNHNY and CDR2 as SVGAGI (reference sequence). This CDR3 region has 13 residues. CDR3 sequence (DNA): TGTGCCAGCAAACAGGGATTCACAGATACGCAGTATTTT. Its protein product is CASKQGFTDTQYF.

The V call is TRBV15, the J call TRBJ1-3; no reliable D call. The V and J ends lost 0 bases and 2 bases respectively, with 8 bases between them. Germline lookup yields CDR1 LNHNV and CDR2 YYDKDF (reference sequence). CDR3 length equals 15 residues. The CDR3 DNA follows: TGTGCCACCAGCAGAGATGGTGGAGCTGGAAACACCATATATTTT. It codes for CATSRDGGAGNTIYF.

V and J are TRBV4-1 and TRBJ2-7; D is unresolved. Per germline, CDR1 MGHRA and CDR2 YSYEKL. Trimming cost V 0 bases and J 3 bases, with 9 bases left between them. The CDR3 has 14 amino acids. DNA of the CDR3: TGCGCCAGCAGCCAAGAGCTAGGATACTACGAGCAGTACTTC. Its protein is CASSQELGYYEQYF.

V usage is TRBV6-2 or TRBV6-3 and J usage is TRBJ2-2; 11 bases agree with TRBD1. V gave up 2 bases and J gave up 5 bases; unmatched junction bases: 4. Germline CDR1 MNHEY, CDR2 SVGEGT. This CDR3 spans 16 amino acids. The DNA of the CDR3 is TGTGCCAGCAGTTACACCGGGACAGGGGGAACCGGGGAGCTGTTTTTT. Translating gives CASSYTGTGGTGELFF.

The CDR3 DNA reads as TGCGCCAGCAGCGGAAGACTAGCGGTTAACACCGGGGAGCTGTTTTTT. As protein: CASSGRLAVNTGELFF. The J gene is TRBJ2-2, the V gene TRBV5-1, with 9 bases fitting TRBD2. This CDR3 spans 16 amino acids. V shed 4 bases and J 2 bases; nucleotides not matched to a gene: 6. Per germline, CDR1 SGHRS and CDR2 YFSETQ.

The genes are TRBV7-9 and TRBJ1-4; D is undetermined. Trimming shortened V by 5 bases and J by 8 bases, and 12 bases separated the two germline ends. The CDR3 loop spans 13 amino acids. Germline values: CDR1 SEHNR, CDR2 FQNEAQ (reference sequence). This CDR3 reads CASSEVEGEKLFF. The CDR3 DNA reads TGTGCCAGCAGCGAAGTGGAGGGCGAAAAACTGTTTTTT.

This clone was seen a handful of times. V usage is TRBV18 and J usage is TRBJ1-2; the match to TRBD1 covers 8 bases. The CDR3 covers 15 residues. CDR1 is KGHSH, CDR2 LQKENI, per germline. The trim removed 4 bases at V and 5 bases at J, leaving 9 bases unmatched. The CDR3 loop reads CASSLNQGAGYGYTF. CDR3 sequence (DNA): TGTGCCAGCTCACTAAACCAGGGGGCAGGGTATGGCTACACCTTC.

V usage is TRBV3-1 (or the pseudogene TRBV3-2) and J usage is TRBJ1-4, with 8 nucleotides matching TRBD1. This CDR3 region has 17 residues. The V gene's germline CDR1 is LGHDT and CDR2 YNNKEL (reference sequence). V lost 4 bases, J lost 2 bases, and 9 bases stayed unmatched. The CDR3 bases are TGTGCCAGCAGCCCTGGACAGGGCCTACGGACTAATGAAAAACTGTTTTTT. Translated, it gives CASSPGQGLRTNEKLFF.

The rearrangement links TRBV5-1 to TRBJ1-2; D remains ambiguous. Germline V gives CDR1 SGHRS, CDR2 YFSETQ. The CDR3 extends over 14 amino acids. Trimming removed 1 base from V and 3 bases from J, with 10 bases in between. The CDR3 DNA reads TGCGCCAGCAGCTTGTATCCGGGGTACTATGGCTACACCTTC. This sequence encodes CASSLYPGYYGYTF.

The chain recombines TRBV6-2 or TRBV6-3 with TRBJ2-7; tentatively, D is TRBD1 (5 bases). CDR3 length: 12 amino acids. V was clipped by 0 bases and J by 5 bases, with 5 bases between them. Germline V gene sequence: CDR1 MNHEY, CDR2 SVGEGT. This CDR3 is CASSYSGDEQYF. The CDR3 DNA follows: TGTGCCAGCAGTTACTCAGGGGACGAGCAGTACTTC.